This TCR beta chain derives from a study of blood T cell repertoires in COVID-19. Original processing notes: Researchers report that nucleated cell counts were estimated from reference gene primer amplification. Profiled with immunoSEQ multiplex PCR; TCRdb holds only in-frame clones, not every one. V and J calls and clone size are given by that table; D and trimming were obtained from the DNA. The data contain about 150,000 clones, about nine tenths of them seen just once; the ten biggest clones take up roughly 4%. CDR1 and CDR2 from the germline V gene are LGHDT and YNNKEL (reference sequence). The CDR3 runs 15 residues. V was shortened by 1 base and J by 0 bases, with 6 bases between the two germline ends.

Specimen: PBMCs or T cells enriched from blood (not recorded which). The receptor comes from a woman aged 40 to 50 who had been exposed to COVID-19. V usage is TRBV3-1 (or the pseudogene TRBV3-2) and J usage is TRBJ2-2; D gene uncertain. The CDR3 region is CASSQGSANTGELFF. CDR3 sequence (DNA): TGTGCCAGCAGCCAAGGTTCTGCGAACACCGGGGAGCTGTTTTTT.